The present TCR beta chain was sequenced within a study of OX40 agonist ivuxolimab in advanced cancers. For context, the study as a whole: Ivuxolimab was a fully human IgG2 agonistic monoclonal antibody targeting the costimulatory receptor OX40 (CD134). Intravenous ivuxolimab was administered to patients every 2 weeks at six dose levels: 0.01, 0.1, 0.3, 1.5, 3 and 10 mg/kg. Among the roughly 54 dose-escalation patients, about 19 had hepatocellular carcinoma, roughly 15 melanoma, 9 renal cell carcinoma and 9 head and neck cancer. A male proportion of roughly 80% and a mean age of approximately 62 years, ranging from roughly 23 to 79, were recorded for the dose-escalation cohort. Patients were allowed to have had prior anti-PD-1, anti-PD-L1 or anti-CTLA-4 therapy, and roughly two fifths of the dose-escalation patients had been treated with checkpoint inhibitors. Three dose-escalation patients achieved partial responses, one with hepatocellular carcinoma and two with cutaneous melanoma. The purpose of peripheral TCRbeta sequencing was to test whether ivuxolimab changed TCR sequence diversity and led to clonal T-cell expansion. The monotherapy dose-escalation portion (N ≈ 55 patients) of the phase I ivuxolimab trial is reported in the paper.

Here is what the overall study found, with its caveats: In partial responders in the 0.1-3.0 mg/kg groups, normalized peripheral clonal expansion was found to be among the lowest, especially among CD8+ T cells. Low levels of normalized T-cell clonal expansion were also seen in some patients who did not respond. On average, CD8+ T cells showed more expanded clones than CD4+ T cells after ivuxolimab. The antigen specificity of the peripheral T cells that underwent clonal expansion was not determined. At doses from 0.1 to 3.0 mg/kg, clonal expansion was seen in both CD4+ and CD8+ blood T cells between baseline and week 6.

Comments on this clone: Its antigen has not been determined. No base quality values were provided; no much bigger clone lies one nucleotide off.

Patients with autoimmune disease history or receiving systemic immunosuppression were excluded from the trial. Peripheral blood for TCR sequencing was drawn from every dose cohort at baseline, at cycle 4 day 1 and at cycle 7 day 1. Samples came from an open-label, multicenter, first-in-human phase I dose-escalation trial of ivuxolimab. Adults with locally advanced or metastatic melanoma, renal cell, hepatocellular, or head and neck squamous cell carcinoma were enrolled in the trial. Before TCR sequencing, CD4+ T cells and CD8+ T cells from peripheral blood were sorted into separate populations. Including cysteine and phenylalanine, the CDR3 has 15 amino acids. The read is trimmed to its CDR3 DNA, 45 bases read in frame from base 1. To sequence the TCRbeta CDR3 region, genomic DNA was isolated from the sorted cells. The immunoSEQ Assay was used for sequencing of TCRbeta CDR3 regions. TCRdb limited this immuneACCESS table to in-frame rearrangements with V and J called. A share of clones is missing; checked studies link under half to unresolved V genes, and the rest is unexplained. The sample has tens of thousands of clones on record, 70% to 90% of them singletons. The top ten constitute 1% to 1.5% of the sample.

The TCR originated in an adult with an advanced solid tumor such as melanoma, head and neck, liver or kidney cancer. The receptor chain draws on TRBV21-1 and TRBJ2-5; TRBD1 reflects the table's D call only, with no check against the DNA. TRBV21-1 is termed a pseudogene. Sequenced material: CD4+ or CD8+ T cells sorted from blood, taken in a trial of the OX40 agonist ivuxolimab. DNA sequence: TGTGCCAGCAGCCAACCTCAACAGTACCAAGAGACCCAGTACTTC. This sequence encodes CASSQPQQYQETQYF.